The clone carrying this T cell receptor (beta chain) has more than one count but fewer than ten. The antigen is not known. TCR alpha and TCR beta cDNA libraries carrying sample barcodes and UMIs were produced by 5'RACE using constant-segment primers. In TCRdb, the 5' RACE reads were re-called with MiXCR into one record per CDR3 protein. This table holds 70,000 to 95,000 distinct CDR3 sequences, 9.5% to 15% found once. CDR3 size: 16 residues. The germline CDR1 and CDR2 sequences are SGHAT and FQNNGV. Trimming at V came to 5 bases and at J to 8 bases, leaving 11 bases not matched to a gene. This entry is derived from a study of T-cell memory formation after mild COVID-19. Study-wide context: For the most part, TCR clusters were specific to one donor. The study, taken as a whole, reports: There were some responding clones in pre-infection memory, which suggested that cross-reactive memory had joined. Contracting clones from day 15 to 85 had balanced CD4/CD8; later expanders favoured CD4+.

This sequence joins TRBV11-2 and TRBJ2-1; 11 bases are a match to TRBD2. The sample was PBMCs or a T cell subset sorted from them (not recorded which). This receptor was identified in a young man who had mild COVID-19 (a few samples of this study predate the infection). Cell type and time point are not known. Here the CDR3 DNA reads TGTGCCAGCAGCCCCAATATGGGACTAGCGGTCCATGAGCAGTTCTTC. Residues: CASSPNMGLAVHEQFF.